The clone carrying this TCR beta chain is a singleton in its sample. Authors' processing steps: Amplification with reference gene primers provided the estimates of nucleated cell counts. TCRdb keeps only in-frame clones here, not all; method: immunoSEQ multiplex PCR. V, J and clone size are taken as reported in that table, and D and trimming were inferred from the DNA itself. There are about 90,000 clones in the sample; about 89% occur only once, and about 2% lies in the top ten. The data are from a study of blood T cell repertoires in COVID-19. The wider study: Material from acute and convalescent COVID-19 was sourced from the United States, Italy and Spain.

Germline CDR1 reads KGHDR; CDR2 reads SFDVKD. The germline V and J ends were trimmed by 3 bases and 8 bases, with 20 bases remaining between them. The length of the CDR3 is 16 residues. The chain employs TRBV24-1 and TRBJ2-3, with TRBD2 as a possible D gene (6 bases). The sample taken for sequencing was peripheral blood. The sequence derives from a human donor with active COVID-19. The donor label of this sample is uncertain. The DNA of the CDR3 is TGTGCCACCAGTGATCCCCCCTTTGCGGGGCGGGGTACGCAGTATTTT. Residues: CATSDPPFAGRGTQYF.